The present T cell receptor beta chain was sequenced within a study of cytomegalovirus exposure and HLA in healthy donors. Study results and limitations: Usually a TCR sequence was rare, but some public TCRs were found in many donors.

Germline V gene sequence: CDR1 SSHAT, CDR2 FNYEAQ (reference sequence). The length of the CDR3 is 15 residues. Assay used: immunoSEQ multiplex PCR; TCRdb lists only in-frame clones, some missing. There are 70,000 or so clones in the sample; around 95% occur only once, and roughly 2% lies in the top ten. Comments on this clone: Its antigen is not identified. The junction departs from the called germline gene at one end, perhaps through a read error.

The chain uses TRBV7-7 and TRBJ2-7; maybe TRBD1 (6 bases). The sequence was collected from a woman between 18 and 30 years old in good health and CMV-seropositive. The sequenced sample was PBMCs. Written as DNA, the CDR3 is TGTGCCAGCAGCAGAGGGGGTCTTAGCTCCGACGAGCAGTACTTC. It codes for CASSRGGLSSDEQYF. Full variable domain (missing parts from reference TRBV7-7 and TRBJ2-7): GAGVSQSPRYKVTKRGQDVTLRCDPISSHATLYWYQQALGQGPEFLTYFNYEAQPDKSGLPSDRFSAERPEGSISTLTIQRTEQRDSAMYRCASSRGGLSSDEQYFGPGTRLTVT.